This T cell receptor beta chain was recorded in a study of cytotoxic CD8 clonotypes in ibrutinib-treated CLL. Findings of the study overall: Clonality increased at ibrutinib response and stayed stable in sustained remission. At progression, however, it fell back toward baseline. Few clonotypes were public, and these shrank or held steady under treatment.

The V and J ends lost 4 bases and 2 bases respectively, with 16 bases between them. CDR1 and CDR2 from the germline V gene are MGHRA and YSYEKL. This CDR3 spans 16 amino acids. As concerns this clone: Its matching antigen is unknown.

This table comes from immunoSEQ multiplex PCR, and its TCRdb copy is limited to in-frame clones, with some not included. Here the sample spans over 130,000 clones, 80% being singletons. The chain links TRBV4-1 to TRBJ2-3, with D possibly being TRBD1 or TRBD2 (5 bases each). Sequenced here: PBMCs, sampled after 36 months of ibrutinib treatment. This clonotype was sampled from a human donor with chronic lymphocytic leukemia. In DNA form, the CDR3 reads TGCGCCAGCAGCCCTCTGGTGGGGGTGGACACAGATACGCAGTATTTT. Translating gives CASSPLVGVDTDTQYF.